This TCR beta chain was captured by sequencing in a study of low-dose radiotherapy and immunotherapy resistance in tumors. Study overall: Across 26 weeks, 13 Gy in total went to Cohort 2, delivered as 1 Gy per fraction every two weeks. Both drugs were delivered intravenously to patients (nivolumab 240 mg every two weeks and ipilimumab 1 mg/kg every six weeks). At a dose of 200 mg/m2, intravenous cyclophosphamide was given every two weeks, one day before radiation and immunotherapy.

Time point reported: before trial treatment. The therapy administered to donors comprised nivolumab, ipilimumab, aspirin, low-dose cyclophosphamide and low-dose radiotherapy. The CDR3 covers 16 residues. V lost 4 bases and J 5 bases, leaving 20 bases between the germline ends. Germline V gene data show CDR1 as DFQATT and CDR2 as SNEGSKA (reference sequence). cDNA synthesis used a TRAV/TRBV-specific primer set for both chains. It was with a constant-region primer and a V-primer adapter that TCRs were amplified over roughly 19 PCR cycles. TCRdb fed the reads into MiXCR, producing one record per CDR3 protein. The sample includes 30,000 to 50,000 distinct CDR3 sequences, 25% to 40% of them seen just once.

The receptor comes from a male donor with gallbladder cancer. This material consisted of PBMCs, taken before treatment. J is TRBJ2-2 and V is TRBV20-1; D is perhaps TRBD2 (6 bases). The CDR3 nucleotides are TGCAGTGCTACCTCAGAGCCGGGACGGGGGACCGGGGAGCTGTTTTTT. Translation: CSATSEPGRGTGELFF.